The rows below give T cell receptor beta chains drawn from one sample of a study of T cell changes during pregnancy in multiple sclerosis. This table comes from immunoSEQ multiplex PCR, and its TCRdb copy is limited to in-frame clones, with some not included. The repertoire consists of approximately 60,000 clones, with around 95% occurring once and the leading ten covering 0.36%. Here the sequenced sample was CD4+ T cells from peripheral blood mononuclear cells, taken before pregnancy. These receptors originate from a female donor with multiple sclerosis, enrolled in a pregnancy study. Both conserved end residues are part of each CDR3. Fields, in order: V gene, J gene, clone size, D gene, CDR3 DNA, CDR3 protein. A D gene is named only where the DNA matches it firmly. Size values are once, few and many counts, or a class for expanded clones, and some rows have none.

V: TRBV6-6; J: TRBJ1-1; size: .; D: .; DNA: TGTGCCAGCACCGTGAAGGGGGGGACTGAAGCTTTCTTT; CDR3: CASTVKGGTEAFF
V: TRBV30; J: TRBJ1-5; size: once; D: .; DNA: TGTGCCTGGAGTCCCTACACGAAAGGAGGGCCCCAGCATTTT; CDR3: CAWSPYTKGGPQHF
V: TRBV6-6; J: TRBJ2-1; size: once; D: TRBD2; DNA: TGTGCCAGCAGTTACGAGCGGGGGCCCTACAATGAGCAGTTCTTC; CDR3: CASSYERGPYNEQFF
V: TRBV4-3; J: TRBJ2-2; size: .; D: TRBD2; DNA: TGCGCCAGCAGCCAAGTCATTCTGGCGGGAGTGGGCACCGGGGAGCTGTTTTTT; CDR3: CASSQVILAGVGTGELFF
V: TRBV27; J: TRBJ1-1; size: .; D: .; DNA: TGTGCCAGCAGTTCTACCCTAATGAACACTGAAGCTTTCTTT; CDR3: CASSSTLMNTEAFF
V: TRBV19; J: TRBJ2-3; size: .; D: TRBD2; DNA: TGTGCCAGTAGTATGCAACTAGCGGGAGTGGCAGATACGCAGTATTTT; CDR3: CASSMQLAGVADTQYF
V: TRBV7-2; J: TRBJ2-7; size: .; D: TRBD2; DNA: TGTGCCAGCAGCCCTCCGGGACTAGCGGGAGGCTCCCACGAGCAGTACTTC; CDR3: CASSPPGLAGGSHEQYF
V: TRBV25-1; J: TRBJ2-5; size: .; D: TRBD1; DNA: TGTGCCAGCAGTGAATTTGGGACCTCAAAGGGGGCGACCCAGTACTTC; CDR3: CASSEFGTSKGATQYF
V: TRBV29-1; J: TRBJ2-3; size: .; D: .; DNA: TGCAGCGTTGATCCAGGTGCCGATACGCAGTATTTT; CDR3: CSVDPGADTQYF
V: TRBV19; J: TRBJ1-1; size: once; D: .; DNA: TGTGCCACCGACAGGACAGATCGAGGTCTCACTGAAGCTTTCTTT; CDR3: CATDRTDRGLTEAFF
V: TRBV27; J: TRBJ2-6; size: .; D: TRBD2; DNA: TGTGCCAGCAGTCCACGTTTCAATGCCCAACTAGCGGGAGTTAATCCTGGGGCCAACGTCCTGACTTTC; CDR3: CASSPRFNAQLAGVNPGANVLTF
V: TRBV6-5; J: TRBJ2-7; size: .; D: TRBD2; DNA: TGTGCCAGCAGTTACAGGGCTAGCGGGAAGGGCGAGCAGTACTTC; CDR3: CASSYRASGKGEQYF
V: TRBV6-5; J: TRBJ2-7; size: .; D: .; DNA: TGTGCCAGCAGAGGGGGGGGGTTGGGCTCCTACGAGCAGTACTTC; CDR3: CASRGGGLGSYEQYF
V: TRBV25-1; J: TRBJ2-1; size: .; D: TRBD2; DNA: TGTGCCAGCAGTGAATCGAATAGCGGGAGGGCAAGTAATGAGCAGTTCTTC; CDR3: CASSESNSGRASNEQFF
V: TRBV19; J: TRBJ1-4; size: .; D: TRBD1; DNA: TGTGCCAGTAGTACTAGGACAGGGGGCCTCACTAATGAAAAACTGTTTTTT; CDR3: CASSTRTGGLTNEKLFF
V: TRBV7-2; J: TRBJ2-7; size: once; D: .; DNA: TGTGCCAGCAGCTCGACGCGGGGGCAGGGGTTTTACGAGCAGTACTTC; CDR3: CASSSTRGQGFYEQYF
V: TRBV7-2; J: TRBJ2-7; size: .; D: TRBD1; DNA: TGTGCCAGCAGCTTATTTGTACAGGGGAACTACGAGCAGTACTTC; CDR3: CASSLFVQGNYEQYF
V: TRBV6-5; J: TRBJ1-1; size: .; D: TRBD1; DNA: TGTGCCAGCAGTTACGCAGGACAGGGGTCTCCTGCTTTCTTT; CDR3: CASSYAGQGSPAFF
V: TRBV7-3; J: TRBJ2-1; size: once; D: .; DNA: TGTGCCAGCAGCCTAGGGGATAGCTCCTACAATGAGCAGTTCTTC; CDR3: CASSLGDSSYNEQFF
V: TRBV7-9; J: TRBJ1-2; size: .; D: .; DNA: TGTGCCAGCAGCTTGACGGGGTCATCCGGCTATGGCTACACCTTC; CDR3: CASSLTGSSGYGYTF
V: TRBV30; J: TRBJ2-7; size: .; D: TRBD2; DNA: TGTGCCTGGAGTGTTTTACTAGCGGGAGGACAGGAGCAGTACTTC; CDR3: CAWSVLLAGGQEQYF
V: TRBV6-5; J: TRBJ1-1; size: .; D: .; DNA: TGTGCCAGCAGAAAGCTAACAGGGAGTACTGAAGCTTTCTTT; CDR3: CASRKLTGSTEAFF
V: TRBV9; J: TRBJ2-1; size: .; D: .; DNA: TGTGCCAGCAGCGTAGGACCGGGACTCCCTTCCAATGAGCAGTTCTTC; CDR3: CASSVGPGLPSNEQFF
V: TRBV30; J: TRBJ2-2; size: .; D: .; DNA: TGTGCCTGGAGTCCCCAGGGTATCGGGGAGCTGTTTTTT; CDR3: CAWSPQGIGELFF
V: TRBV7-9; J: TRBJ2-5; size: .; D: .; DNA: TGTGCCAGCAGCAAATGGATAGGCCTGGCGGGGGAGACCCAGTACTTC; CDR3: CASSKWIGLAGETQYF
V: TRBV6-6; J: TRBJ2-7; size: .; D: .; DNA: TGTGCCAGCAGGGAACAGTCCTACGAGCAGTACTTC; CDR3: CASREQSYEQYF
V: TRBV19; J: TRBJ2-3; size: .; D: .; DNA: TGTGCCAGTAGAAGACGACAGGCTAGGACAGATACGCAGTATTTT; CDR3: CASRRRQARTDTQYF
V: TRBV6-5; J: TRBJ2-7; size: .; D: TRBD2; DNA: TGTGCCAGCAGCCCGGGGGGGGCCACCTACGAGCAGTACTTC; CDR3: CASSPGGATYEQYF
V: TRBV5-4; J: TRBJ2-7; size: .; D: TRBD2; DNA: TGTGCCAGCAGGGCAGCGGGAGGGCCGCGGGAGCAGTACTTC; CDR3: CASRAAGGPREQYF
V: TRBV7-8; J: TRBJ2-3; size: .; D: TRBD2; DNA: TGTGCCAGCAGCCCACTAGCGGGGAGCACAGATACGCAGTATTTT; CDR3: CASSPLAGSTDTQYF
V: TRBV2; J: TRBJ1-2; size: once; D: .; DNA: TGTGCCAGCAGTGAAGGGGGGGGGTTCTATGGCTACACCTTC; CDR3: CASSEGGGFYGYTF
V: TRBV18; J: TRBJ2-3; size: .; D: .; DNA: TGTGCCAGCTCACCACCTAACTTAAGAGATACGCAGTATTTT; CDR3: CASSPPNLRDTQYF
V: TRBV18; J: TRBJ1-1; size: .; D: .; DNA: TGTGCCAGCTCACCACCGAAAGGGAGGAGCACTGAAGCTTTCTTT; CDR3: CASSPPKGRSTEAFF
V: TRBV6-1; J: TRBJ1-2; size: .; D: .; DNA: TGTGCCAGCACAGGGGCGAACTATGGCTACACCTTC; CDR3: CASTGANYGYTF
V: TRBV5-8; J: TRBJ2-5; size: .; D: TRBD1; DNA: TGTGCCAGCAGCTTGGAGGGGCTCGGCAGGGGGCAGGAGACCCAGTACTTC; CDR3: CASSLEGLGRGQETQYF
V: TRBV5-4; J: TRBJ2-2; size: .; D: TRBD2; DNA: TGTGCCAGCAGCACACGGACTAGCGGAGGCACCGGGGAGCTGTTTTTT; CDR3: CASSTRTSGGTGELFF
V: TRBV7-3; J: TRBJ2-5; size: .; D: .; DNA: TGTGCCAGCAGCCCTACGGGGGACCCCGGAGAGACCCAGTACTTC; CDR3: CASSPTGDPGETQYF
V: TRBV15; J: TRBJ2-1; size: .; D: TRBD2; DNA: TGTGCCACCAGCAGAGATCTGGGTAGCGGGAGTTTTCAGTTCTTC; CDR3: CATSRDLGSGSFQFF
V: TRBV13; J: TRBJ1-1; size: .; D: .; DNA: TGTGCCAGCAGCTTAGGAAGGCGGCTGAGCACTGAAGCTTTCTTT; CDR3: CASSLGRRLSTEAFF
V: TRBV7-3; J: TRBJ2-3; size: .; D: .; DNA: TGTGCCAGCAGCTTAAGGGGCGGTTCTAGCACAGATACGCAGTATTTT; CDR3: CASSLRGGSSTDTQYF